Following are 12 T cell receptor beta chains from one sample sequenced in a study of blood T cell repertoires in COVID-19. Repertoires were generated with immunoSEQ multiplex PCR, while TCRdb's copy carries only in-frame clones and drops some. The repertoire has hundreds of thousands of clones, less than 90% of them found once; the top ten carry just under 20%. Sequencing was done on a sample of peripheral blood. The receptors come from a man aged 30 to 45 with active or convalescent COVID-19.

The chain links TRBV7-6 to TRBJ2-2; TRBD1 matches at 8 bases. J lost 14 bases, V lost 5 bases, and 10 bases had no gene match. Germline V gives CDR1 SGHVS, CDR2 FNYEAQ. This CDR3 contains 13 residues. CDR3 region: CASSLTGTGYLFF. The CDR3 DNA sequence: TGTGCCAGCAGCCTCACCGGGACAGGTTATCTGTTTTTT.

The chain has TRBV7-9 and TRBJ2-7, with TRBD1 matching over 8 bases. Losses at the gene ends were 3 bases for V and 6 bases for J; bases not matched to a gene: 7. The CDR3 totals 14 residues. CDR1 and CDR2 (germline): SEHNR, FQNEAQ (reference sequence). CDR3 DNA: TGTGCCAGCAGCTTCTTCGGACAGGGATCCGAGCAGTACTTC. This gives the protein CASSFFGQGSEQYF.

The chain uses TRBV27 and TRBJ1-1, with 8 bases aligning to TRBD1. There are 13 residues in the CDR3. V was pared by 4 bases and J by 3 bases, with 1 base of the junction left unmatched. CDR1 is MNHEY, CDR2 SMNVEV, per germline (reference sequence). DNA for the CDR3: TGTGCCAGCAGTTGGGGACAGGACACTGAAGCTTTCTTT. Protein sequence: CASSWGQDTEAFF.

V gene TRBV7-2 combines with J gene TRBJ2-1, with TRBD1 as a possible D gene (5 bases). The germline V and J ends were trimmed by 2 bases and 5 bases, with 7 bases remaining between them. Germline loops: CDR1 SGHTA, CDR2 FQGNSA. This CDR3 has 13 amino acids. CDR3 coding DNA: TGTGCCAGCAGCTTATCGGACAACAATGAGCAGTTCTTC. This gives the protein CASSLSDNNEQFF.

The V gene is TRBV7-9, the J gene TRBJ1-2, with D perhaps matching TRBD1 (5 bases). This CDR3 comprises 14 residues. Germline V gene data show CDR1 as SEHNR and CDR2 as FQNEAQ (reference sequence). Trimming left V 2 bases short and J 5 bases short, with 12 bases between. CDR3 DNA: TGTGCCAGCAGCTTATACCAGGGCCGGTATGGCTACACCTTC. Its protein is CASSLYQGRYGYTF.

The gene calls are TRBV7-2 and TRBJ2-3; no firm D call. The V gene lost 4 bases and the J gene lost 0 bases, with 8 bases spanning the gap. Per the germline V gene, CDR1 is SGHTA and CDR2 is FQGNSA. CDR3 length: 14 residues. DNA for the CDR3: TGTGCCAGCAGCTCCCCCCCTAGCACAGATACGCAGTATTTT. This sequence encodes CASSSPPSTDTQYF.

The chain couples TRBV6-2 or TRBV6-3 to TRBJ1-1; TRBD1 matches at 8 bases. V was clipped by 0 bases and J by 1 base; unmatched bases: 4. The CDR3 length is 16 residues. The germline CDR1 and CDR2 sequences are MNHEY and SVGEGT. The CDR3 DNA sequence: TGTGCCAGCAGTTACTCTACAGGGGGACCGAACACTGAAGCTTTCTTT. It translates to CASSYSTGGPNTEAFF.

The chain recombines TRBV27 with TRBJ2-1, with D tentatively TRBD2 (5 bases). Germline CDR1 is MNHEY and CDR2 is SMNVEV (reference sequence). CDR3 length: 15 residues. Trimming took 3 bases from V and 3 from J, leaving 12 bases between them. The CDR3 sequence is CASSFEGLGYNEQFF. The CDR3 bases are TGTGCCAGCAGTTTCGAGGGCTTAGGCTACAATGAGCAGTTCTTC.

The chain couples TRBV28 to TRBJ2-7, with TRBD1 identical over 9 bases. Trimming removed 5 bases from V and 9 bases from J; junction bases left unmatched: 20. From germline, CDR1 is MDHEN and CDR2 SYDVKM. The CDR3 is 17 amino acids. This CDR3 reads CASSGKRGTGPPYRQYF. The CDR3 DNA reads TGTGCCAGCAGTGGGAAACGAGGGACAGGGCCCCCCTACAGGCAGTACTTC. The complete variable domain, with remaining parts taken from reference TRBV28 and TRBJ2-7, reads DVKVTQSSRYLVKRTGEKVFLECVQDMDHENMFWYRQDPGLGLRLIYFSYDVKMKEKGDIPEGYSVSREKKERFSLILESASTNQTSMYLCASSGKRGTGPPYRQYFGPGTRLTVT.

This chain joins TRBV18 and TRBJ1-6; D is possibly TRBD1 (6 bases). V lost 0 bases and J lost 6, with 6 bases in between. The CDR3 extends over 14 amino acids. Germline CDR1 reads KGHSH; CDR2 reads LQKENI. The CDR3 nucleotides read TGTGCCAGCTCACCACCCAGGGGTAATTCACCCCTCCACTTT. It translates to CASSPPRGNSPLHF.

The chain combines TRBV6-2 or TRBV6-3 with TRBJ2-7; 9 positions agree with TRBD2. The V and J ends lost 2 bases and 2 bases, in that order; junction bases with no gene match: 7. CDR3 size: 16 residues. Germline-derived CDR1 and CDR2 are MNHEY and SVGEGT. This CDR3 reads CASSYAETSGPYEQYF. The CDR3 DNA reads as TGTGCCAGCAGTTACGCCGAAACTAGCGGGCCCTACGAGCAGTACTTC.

The V call is TRBV6-5, the J call TRBJ1-3; 7 bases align to TRBD1. Germline lookup yields CDR1 MNHEY and CDR2 SVGAGI. The CDR3 has 14 amino acids. The ends lost 6 bases at V and 3 bases at J; junction bases unmatched: 5. The CDR3 region has the DNA TGTGCCAGCAGACGGGGACAGATTGGAAACACCATATATTTT. It yields the protein CASRRGQIGNTIYF.